The rows below give T cell receptor beta chains drawn from one sample of a study of blood T cell repertoires in COVID-19. Method: immunoSEQ multiplex PCR; TCRdb's copy keeps in-frame clones and lacks some. The table shows about 160,000 clones, with around 89% occurring only once. The sequenced sample was PBMCs or T cells enriched from blood (not recorded which). These receptor sequences come from a woman between 50 and 59 years old who had recovered from COVID-19. Each CDR3 is given without its conserved first and last residue.

V gene: TRBV4-3
CDR3 protein: ASSQGDGTRNEKLF

V gene: TRBV2
CDR3 protein: ASRGTGGSEQF

V gene: TRBV3-1/TRBV3-2
CDR3 protein: ASSQDIYEQY

V gene: TRBV29-1
CDR3 protein: SAARDLPTEAF

V gene: TRBV5-1
CDR3 protein: ASSLEGGSYEQY

V gene: TRBV5-6
CDR3 protein: ASSFPNYYNEQF

V gene: TRBV4-3
CDR3 protein: ASSRDRGVYEQY

V gene: TRBV7-2
CDR3 protein: ASSVTRDGRSEQY

V gene: TRBV18
CDR3 protein: ASSRDREYEQY

V gene: TRBV19
CDR3 protein: ASTREVPIYGYT